The source of this T cell receptor beta chain is a study of cytomegalovirus exposure and HLA in healthy donors. Study-wide background: Genotyping showed less than 85% of approximately 430 donors falling in the Caucasian-associated ancestry cluster.

The length of the CDR3 is 16 residues. V dropped 2 bases and J dropped 5 bases, with 19 bases sitting between them. The V gene's germline CDR1 is MNHNS and CDR2 SASEGT. 60 Vbeta and 13 Jbeta primers were used in PCR. TCRdb keeps only in-frame clones here, not all; method: immunoSEQ multiplex PCR. This sample yields around 140,000 clones, of which around 78% are seen a single time; more than 1.5% belongs to the top ten. This rearrangement joins TRBV6-1 to TRBJ2-7, with a possible D match to TRBD2 (7 bases). The sequenced sample was PBMCs. This clonotype originated in a man in his forties in good health and CMV-seronegative. CDR3 sequence: CASSEMVGGGPNEQYF. As DNA, the CDR3 is TGTGCCAGCAGTGAAATGGTTGGGGGGGGGCCCAACGAGCAGTACTTC.